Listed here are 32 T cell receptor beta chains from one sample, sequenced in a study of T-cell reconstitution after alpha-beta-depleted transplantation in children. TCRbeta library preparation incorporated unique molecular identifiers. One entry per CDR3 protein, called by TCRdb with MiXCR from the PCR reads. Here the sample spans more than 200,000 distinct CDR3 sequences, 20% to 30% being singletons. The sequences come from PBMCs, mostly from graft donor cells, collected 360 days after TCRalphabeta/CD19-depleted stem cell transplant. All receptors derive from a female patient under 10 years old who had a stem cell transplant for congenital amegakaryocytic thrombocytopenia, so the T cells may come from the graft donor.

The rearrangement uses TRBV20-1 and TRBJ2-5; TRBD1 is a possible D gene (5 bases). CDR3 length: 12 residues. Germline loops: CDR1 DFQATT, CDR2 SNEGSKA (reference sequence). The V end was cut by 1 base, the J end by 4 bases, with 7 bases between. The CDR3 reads CSARAQGETQYF. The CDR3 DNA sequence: TGCAGTGCTAGAGCTCAGGGAGAGACCCAGTACTTC.

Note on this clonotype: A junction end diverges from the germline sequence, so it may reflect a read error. The CDR3, as DNA: TGCAGGGTTGACGGGCCAGGGTACTCAGATACGCAGTATTTT. The encoded protein is CRVDGPGYSDTQYF. The chain carries TRBV29-1 and TRBJ2-3, with a weak D call TRBD1 (5 bases). CDR1 and CDR2 (germline): SQVTM, ANQGSEA. The CDR3 sequence is 14 residues long.

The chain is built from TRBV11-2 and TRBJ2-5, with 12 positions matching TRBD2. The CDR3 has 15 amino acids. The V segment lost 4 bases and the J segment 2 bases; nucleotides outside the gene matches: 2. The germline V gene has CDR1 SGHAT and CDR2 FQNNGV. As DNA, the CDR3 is TGTGCCAGCAGCTGGACTAGCGGGGCTCAAGAGACCCAGTACTTC. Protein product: CASSWTSGAQETQYF.

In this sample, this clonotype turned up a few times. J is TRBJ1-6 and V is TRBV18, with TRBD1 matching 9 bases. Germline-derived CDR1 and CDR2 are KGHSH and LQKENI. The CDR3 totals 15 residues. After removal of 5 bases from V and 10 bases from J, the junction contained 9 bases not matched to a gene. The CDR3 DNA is TGTGCCAGCTCAAAGGGGGACAGGGAATGGTCACCCCTCCACTTT. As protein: CASSKGDREWSPLHF.

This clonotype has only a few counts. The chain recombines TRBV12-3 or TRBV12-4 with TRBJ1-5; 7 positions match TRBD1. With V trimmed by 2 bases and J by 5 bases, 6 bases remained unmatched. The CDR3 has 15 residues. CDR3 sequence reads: CASSLTGAPYQPQHF. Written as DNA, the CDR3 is TGTGCCAGCAGTTTAACAGGGGCGCCATATCAGCCCCAGCATTTT.

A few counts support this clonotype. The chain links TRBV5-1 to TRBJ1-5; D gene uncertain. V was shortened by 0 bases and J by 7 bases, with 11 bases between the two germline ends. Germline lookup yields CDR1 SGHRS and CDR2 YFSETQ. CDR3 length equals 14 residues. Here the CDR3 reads CASSLGGLAQPQHF. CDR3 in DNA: TGCGCCAGCAGCTTGGGCGGCCTGGCCCAGCCCCAGCATTTT.

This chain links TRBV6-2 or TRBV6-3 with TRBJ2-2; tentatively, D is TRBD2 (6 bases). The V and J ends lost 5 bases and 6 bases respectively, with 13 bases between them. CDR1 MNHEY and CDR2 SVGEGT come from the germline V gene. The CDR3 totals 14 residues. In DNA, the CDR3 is TGTGCCAGCAGTCCCAGGCGGGGCCCCGGGGAGCTGTTTTTT. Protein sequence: CASSPRRGPGELFF.

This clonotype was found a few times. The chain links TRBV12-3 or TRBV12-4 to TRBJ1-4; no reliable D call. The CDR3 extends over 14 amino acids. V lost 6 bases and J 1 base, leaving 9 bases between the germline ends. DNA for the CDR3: TGTGCCAGCAGCCTACTTGAAACTAATGAAAAACTGTTTTTT. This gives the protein CASSLLETNEKLFF.

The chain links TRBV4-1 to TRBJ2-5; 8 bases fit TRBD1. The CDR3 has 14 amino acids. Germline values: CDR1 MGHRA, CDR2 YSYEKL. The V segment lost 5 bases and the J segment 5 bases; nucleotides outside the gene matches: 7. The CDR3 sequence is CASSGPGGGETQYF. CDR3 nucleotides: TGCGCCAGCAGCGGGCCAGGGGGCGGCGAGACCCAGTACTTC.

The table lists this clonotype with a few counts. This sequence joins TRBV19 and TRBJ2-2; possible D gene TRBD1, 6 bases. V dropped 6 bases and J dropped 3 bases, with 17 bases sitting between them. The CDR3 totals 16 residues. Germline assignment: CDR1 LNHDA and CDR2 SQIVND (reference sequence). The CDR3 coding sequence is TGTGCCAGTAGCCGACGGACAGACGGATACACCGGGGAGCTGTTTTTT. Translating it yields CASSRRTDGYTGELFF.

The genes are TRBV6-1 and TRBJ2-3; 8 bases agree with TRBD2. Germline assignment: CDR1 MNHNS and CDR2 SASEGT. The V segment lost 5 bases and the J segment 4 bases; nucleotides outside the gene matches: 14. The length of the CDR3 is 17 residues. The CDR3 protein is CASSPQPAGVGADTQYF. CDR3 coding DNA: TGTGCCAGCAGTCCTCAACCAGCGGGGGTAGGGGCAGATACGCAGTATTTT.

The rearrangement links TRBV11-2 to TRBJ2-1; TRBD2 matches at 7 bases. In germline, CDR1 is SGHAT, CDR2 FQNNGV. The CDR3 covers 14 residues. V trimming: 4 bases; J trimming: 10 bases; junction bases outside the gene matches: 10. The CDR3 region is CASSSPGRTGEQFF. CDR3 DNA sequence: TGTGCCAGCAGCTCCCCCGGGAGGACCGGAGAGCAGTTCTTC.

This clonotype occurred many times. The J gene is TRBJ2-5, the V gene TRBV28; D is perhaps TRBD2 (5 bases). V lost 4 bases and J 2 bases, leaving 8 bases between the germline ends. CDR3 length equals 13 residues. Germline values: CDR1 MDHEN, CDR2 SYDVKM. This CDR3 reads CASSCTRQETQYF. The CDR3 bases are TGTGCCAGCAGTTGCACTAGACAAGAGACCCAGTACTTC.

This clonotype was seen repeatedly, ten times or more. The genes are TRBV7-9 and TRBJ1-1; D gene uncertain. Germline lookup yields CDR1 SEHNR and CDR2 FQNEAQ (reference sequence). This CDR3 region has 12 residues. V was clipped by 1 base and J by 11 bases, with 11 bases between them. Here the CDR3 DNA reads TGTGCCAGCAGCTTAGTGCCAAGTGGGGCTTTCTTT. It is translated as CASSLVPSGAFF. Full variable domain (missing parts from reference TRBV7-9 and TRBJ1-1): DTGVSQNPRHKITKRGQNVTFRCDPISEHNRLYWYRQTLGQGPEFLTYFQNEAQLEKSRLLSDRFSAERPKGSFSTLEIQRTEQGDSAMYLCASSLVPSGAFFGQGTRLTVV.

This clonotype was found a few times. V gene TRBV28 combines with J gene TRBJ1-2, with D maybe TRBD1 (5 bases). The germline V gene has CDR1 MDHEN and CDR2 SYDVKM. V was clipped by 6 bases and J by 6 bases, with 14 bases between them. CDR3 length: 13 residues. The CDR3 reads CASRHLGHHGYTF. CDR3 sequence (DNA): TGTGCCAGCAGACACCTAGGACACCATGGCTACACCTTC.

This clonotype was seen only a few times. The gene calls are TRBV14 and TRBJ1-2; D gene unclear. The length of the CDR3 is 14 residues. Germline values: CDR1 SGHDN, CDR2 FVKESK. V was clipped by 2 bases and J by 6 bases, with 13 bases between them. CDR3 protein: CASSQNLGGNGYTF. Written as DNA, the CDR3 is TGTGCCAGCAGCCAAAATTTAGGAGGGAATGGCTACACCTTC.

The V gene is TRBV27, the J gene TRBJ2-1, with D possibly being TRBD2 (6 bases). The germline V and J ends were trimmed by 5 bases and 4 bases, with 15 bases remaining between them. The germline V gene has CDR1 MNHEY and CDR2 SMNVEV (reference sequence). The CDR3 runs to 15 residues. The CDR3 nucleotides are TGTGCCAGCAGTGGGTTTGGGACTGAATACAATGAGCAGTTCTTC. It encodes CASSGFGTEYNEQFF.

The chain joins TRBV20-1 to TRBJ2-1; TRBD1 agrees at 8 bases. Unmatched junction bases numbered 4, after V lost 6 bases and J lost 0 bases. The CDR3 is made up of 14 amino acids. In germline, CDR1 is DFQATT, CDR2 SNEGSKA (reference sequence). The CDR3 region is CSATGGSSYNEQFF. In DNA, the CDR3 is TGCAGTGCAACAGGGGGATCCTCCTACAATGAGCAGTTCTTC.

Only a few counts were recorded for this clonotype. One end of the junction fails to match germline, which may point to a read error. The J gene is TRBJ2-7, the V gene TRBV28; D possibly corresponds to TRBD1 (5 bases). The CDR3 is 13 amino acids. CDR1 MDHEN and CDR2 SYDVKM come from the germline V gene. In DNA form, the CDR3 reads TGTGCCAGCAGCTATGTGTTGACAGCCATTTGGGACTTC. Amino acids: CASSYVLTAIWDF.

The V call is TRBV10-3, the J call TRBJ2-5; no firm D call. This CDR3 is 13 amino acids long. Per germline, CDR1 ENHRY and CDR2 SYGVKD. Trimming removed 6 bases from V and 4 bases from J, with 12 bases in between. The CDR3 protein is CAIRAASGETQYF. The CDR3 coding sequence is TGTGCCATCAGAGCTGCGAGTGGAGAGACCCAGTACTTC.

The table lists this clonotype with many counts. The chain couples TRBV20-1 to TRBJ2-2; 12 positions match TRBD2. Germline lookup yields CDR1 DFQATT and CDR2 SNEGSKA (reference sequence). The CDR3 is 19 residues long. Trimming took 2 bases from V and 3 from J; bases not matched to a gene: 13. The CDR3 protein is CSARNALAGGFRDTGELFF. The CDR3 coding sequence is TGCAGTGCTAGAAACGCCCTAGCGGGGGGGTTCCGTGACACCGGGGAGCTGTTTTTT.

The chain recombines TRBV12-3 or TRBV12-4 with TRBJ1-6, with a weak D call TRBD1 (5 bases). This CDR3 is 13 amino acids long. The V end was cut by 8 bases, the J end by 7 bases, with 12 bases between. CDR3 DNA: TGTGCCAGCTCGCGGGGGGAAAATTCACCCCTCCACTTT. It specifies CASSRGENSPLHF.

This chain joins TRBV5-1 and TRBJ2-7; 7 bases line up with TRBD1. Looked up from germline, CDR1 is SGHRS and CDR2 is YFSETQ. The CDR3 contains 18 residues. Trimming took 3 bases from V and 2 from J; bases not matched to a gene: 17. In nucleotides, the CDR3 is TGCGCCAGCAGCTCCGATCTCGGCTTGCATACAGGGGCCTACGAGCAGTACTTC. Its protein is CASSSDLGLHTGAYEQYF.

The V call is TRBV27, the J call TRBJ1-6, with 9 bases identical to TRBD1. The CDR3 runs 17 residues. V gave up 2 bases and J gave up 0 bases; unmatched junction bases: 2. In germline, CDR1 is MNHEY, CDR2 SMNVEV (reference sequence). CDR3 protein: CASSLMTGGSYNSPLHF. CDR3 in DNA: TGTGCCAGCAGTTTAATGACAGGGGGCTCCTATAATTCACCCCTCCACTTT.

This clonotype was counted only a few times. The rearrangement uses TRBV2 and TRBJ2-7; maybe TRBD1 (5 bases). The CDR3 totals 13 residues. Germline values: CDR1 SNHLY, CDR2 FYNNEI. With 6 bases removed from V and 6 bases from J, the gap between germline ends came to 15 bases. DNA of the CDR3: TGTGCCAGCAGCTGGACACCCTCCCCCGAGCAGTACTTC. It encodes CASSWTPSPEQYF. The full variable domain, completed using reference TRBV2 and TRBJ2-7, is EPEVTQTPSHQVTQMGQEVILRCVPISNHLYFYWYRQILGQKVEFLVSFYNNEISEKSEIFDDQFSVERPDGSNFTLKIRSTKLEDSAMYFCASSWTPSPEQYFGPGTRLTVT.

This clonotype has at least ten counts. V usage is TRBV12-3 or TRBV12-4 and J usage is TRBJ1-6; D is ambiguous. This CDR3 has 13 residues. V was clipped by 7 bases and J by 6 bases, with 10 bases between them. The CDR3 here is CASTSNRNSPLHF. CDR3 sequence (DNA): TGTGCCAGCACGTCCAACCGTAATTCACCCCTCCACTTT.

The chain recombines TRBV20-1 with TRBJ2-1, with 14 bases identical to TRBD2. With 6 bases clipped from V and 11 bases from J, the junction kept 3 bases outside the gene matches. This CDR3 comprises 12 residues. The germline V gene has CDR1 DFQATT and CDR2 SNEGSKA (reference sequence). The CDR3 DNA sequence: TGCAGTGCGACTAGCGGGGGGGCCCAGCAGTTCTTC. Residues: CSATSGGAQQFF.

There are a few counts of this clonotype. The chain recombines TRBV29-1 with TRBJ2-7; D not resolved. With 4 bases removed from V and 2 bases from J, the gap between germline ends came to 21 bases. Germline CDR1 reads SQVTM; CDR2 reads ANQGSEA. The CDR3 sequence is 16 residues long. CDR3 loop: CSVGKVGGAKTYEQYF. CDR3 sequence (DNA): TGCAGCGTTGGAAAGGTAGGCGGAGCCAAGACCTACGAGCAGTACTTC.

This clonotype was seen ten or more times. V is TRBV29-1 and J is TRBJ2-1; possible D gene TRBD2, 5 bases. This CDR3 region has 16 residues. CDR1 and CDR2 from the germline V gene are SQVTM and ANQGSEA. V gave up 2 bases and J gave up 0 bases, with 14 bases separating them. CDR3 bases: TGCAGCGTTGAACGTGGGAGCGAAAACTCCTACAATGAGCAGTTCTTC. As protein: CSVERGSENSYNEQFF.

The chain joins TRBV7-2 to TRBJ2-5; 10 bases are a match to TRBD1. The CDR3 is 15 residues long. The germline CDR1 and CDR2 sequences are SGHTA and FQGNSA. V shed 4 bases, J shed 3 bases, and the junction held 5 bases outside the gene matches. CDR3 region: CASSSDRGPEETQYF. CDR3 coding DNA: TGTGCCAGCAGCTCAGACAGGGGGCCGGAAGAGACCCAGTACTTC.

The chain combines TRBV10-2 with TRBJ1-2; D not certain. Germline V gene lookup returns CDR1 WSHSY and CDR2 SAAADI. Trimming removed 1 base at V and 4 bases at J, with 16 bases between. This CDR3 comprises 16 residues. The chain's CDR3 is CASSEFPTFGSYGYTF. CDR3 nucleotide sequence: TGCGCCAGCAGTGAGTTCCCCACTTTTGGGAGCTATGGCTACACCTTC.

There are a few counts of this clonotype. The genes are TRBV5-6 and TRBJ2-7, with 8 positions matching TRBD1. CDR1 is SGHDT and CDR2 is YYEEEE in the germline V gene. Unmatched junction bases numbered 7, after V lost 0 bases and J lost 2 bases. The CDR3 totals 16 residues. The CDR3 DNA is TGTGCCAGCAGCTTGGGGGCCGGGACAGGAACCTACGAGCAGTACTTC. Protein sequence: CASSLGAGTGTYEQYF.